This note documents a single TCR beta chain sequence. Its antigen is not known. The data were taken from a study of cytomegalovirus exposure and HLA in healthy donors. Notes on the study in general: A later analysis found most CMV-associated TCR beta chains apparently HLA-restricted.

The length of the CDR3 is 15 residues. Germline lookup yields CDR1 SGHVS and CDR2 FNYEAQ. V lost 5 bases and J lost 0, with 13 bases in between. 13 Jbeta primers and 60 Vbeta primers were used for the PCR. Assay used: immunoSEQ multiplex PCR; TCRdb lists only in-frame clones, some missing. The listing contains about 55,000 clones. This receptor was identified in a man aged 45-60 years in good health and CMV-seropositive. The V call is TRBV7-6, the J call TRBJ1-1; no reliable D call. The sample was PBMCs. CDR3 sequence reads: CASSPLAVMNTEAFF. The CDR3, as DNA: TGTGCCAGCAGCCCCCTGGCGGTTATGAACACTGAAGCTTTCTTT.